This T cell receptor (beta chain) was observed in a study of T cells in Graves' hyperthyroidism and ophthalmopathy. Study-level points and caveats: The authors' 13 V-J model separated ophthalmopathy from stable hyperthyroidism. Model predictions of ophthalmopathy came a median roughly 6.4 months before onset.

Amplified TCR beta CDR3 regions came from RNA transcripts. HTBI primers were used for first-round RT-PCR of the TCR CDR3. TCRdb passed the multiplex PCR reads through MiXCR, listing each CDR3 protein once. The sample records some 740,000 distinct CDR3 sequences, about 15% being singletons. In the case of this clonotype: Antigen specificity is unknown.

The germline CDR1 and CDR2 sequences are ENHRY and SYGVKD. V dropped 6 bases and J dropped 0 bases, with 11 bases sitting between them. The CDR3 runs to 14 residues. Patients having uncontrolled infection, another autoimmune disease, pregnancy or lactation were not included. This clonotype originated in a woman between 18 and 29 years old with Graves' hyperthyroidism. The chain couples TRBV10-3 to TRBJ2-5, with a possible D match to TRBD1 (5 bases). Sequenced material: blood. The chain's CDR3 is CAIRPTEDQETQYF. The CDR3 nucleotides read TGTGCCATCAGGCCGACAGAGGACCAAGAGACCCAGTACTTC.